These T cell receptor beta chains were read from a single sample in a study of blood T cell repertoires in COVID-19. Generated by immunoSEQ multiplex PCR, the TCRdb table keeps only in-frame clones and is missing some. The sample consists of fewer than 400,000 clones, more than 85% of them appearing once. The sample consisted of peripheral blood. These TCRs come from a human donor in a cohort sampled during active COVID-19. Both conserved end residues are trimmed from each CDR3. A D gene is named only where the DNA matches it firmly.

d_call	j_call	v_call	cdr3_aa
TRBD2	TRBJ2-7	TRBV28	ASSLRGLAGGNYEQY
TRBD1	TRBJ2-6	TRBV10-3	ATAPGQGASGANVLT
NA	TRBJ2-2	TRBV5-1	ASSLDTNTGELF
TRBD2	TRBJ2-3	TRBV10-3	AIRSPRVAGGSDTQY
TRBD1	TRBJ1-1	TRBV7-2	ASTWTGVDTEAF
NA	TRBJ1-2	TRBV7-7	ASSLRTEGFVRNYGYT
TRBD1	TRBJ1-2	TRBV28	ASGAGGLGYT
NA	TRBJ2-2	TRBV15	ATSRAQPRGTGELF
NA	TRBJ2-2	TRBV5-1	ASSSAGANTGELF
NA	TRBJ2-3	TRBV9	ASSLRLDFTDTQY
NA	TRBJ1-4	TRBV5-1	ASRDNPAVATNEKLF
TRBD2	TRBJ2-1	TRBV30	AATGLAVYNEQF
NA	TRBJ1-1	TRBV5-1	ASSYDSFLEAF
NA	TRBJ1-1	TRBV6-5	ASSSRTAAEAF
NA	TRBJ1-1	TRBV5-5	ASSPRPARTEAF
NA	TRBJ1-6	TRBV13	ASSLRRQDSPLH
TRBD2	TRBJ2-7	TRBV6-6	ASSPAIGTSYEQY
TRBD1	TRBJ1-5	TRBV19	ASTNLEGYYRGDQPQH
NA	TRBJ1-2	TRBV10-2	ASSESIELSYGYT
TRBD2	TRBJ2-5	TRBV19	ASSMAGDFQETQY
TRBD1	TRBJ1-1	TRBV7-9	ASSFRSTGPNTEAF
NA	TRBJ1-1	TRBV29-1	SASRPGGGGTEAF
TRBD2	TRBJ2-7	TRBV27	ASSFRSSGGTVSYEQY
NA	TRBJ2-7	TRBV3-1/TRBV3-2	ASSQILASEQY
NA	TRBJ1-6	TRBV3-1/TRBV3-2	ASSQTSSPLH
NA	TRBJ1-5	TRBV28	ASNGGSDYQPQH
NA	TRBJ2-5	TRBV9	ASSASQGQETQY
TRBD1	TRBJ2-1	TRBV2	ASSARQGSYNEQF
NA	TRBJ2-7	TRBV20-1	SAPAGREY
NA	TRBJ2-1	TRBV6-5	ASSTGRYGQQF
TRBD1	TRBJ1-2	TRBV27	ASSPWDRPSGYGYT
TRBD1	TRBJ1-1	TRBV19	ASTQWGDSTEAF
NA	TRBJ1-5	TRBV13	ASSIHGRGYQPQH
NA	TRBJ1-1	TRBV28	ASSLGRVGLRDTEAF
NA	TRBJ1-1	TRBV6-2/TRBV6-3	ASSYSLSNTEAF
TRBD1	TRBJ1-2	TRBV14	ASSRGGQGDYGYT
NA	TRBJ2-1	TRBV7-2	ASSLRGLNEQF
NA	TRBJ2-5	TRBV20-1	SATLQETQY
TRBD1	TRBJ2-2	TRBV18	ASSPDRGPVRGELF
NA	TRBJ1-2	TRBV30	AWSSQGVRD
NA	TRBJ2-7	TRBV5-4	ASSKEGASSYEQY
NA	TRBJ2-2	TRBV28	ASSLVSVYNTGELF
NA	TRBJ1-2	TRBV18	ASSPGLQGASGYT
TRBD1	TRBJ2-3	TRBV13	ASSTRRDRGPVIGQY
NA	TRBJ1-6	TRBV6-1	ASSDVAVNSPLH
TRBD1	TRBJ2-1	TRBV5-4	ASSPGTGWGEQF
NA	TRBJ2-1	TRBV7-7	ASSPSTSSYNEQF
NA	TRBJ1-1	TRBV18	ASSPNSQNTEAF
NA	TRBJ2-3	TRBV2	ASSEEGGENRDTQY
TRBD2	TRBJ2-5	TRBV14	ASSQLSGGGETQY
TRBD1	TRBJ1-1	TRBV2	ASVQGAWTEAF
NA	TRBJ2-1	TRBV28	ASSGLRAENNEQF
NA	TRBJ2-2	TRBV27	ASSLSRNLGAGELF
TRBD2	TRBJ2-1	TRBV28	ASNQREEYEQF
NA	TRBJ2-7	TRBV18	ASSPRTATYEQY
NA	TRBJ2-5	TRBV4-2	ASSSGEGGRGETQY
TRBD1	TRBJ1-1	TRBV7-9	ASSLGRQGVNTEAF